This TCR beta chain emerged from a study of naive and memory T cell subsets (TCRdb year 2017). With regard to the full study: In the figure summarizing the skin biopsy and whole blood samples, approximately ten blood donors, 7 tuberculin skin test biopsies and 3 saline control biopsies were reported. Usually PCR2 was run as a SYBR Green qPCR and stopped at a set threshold, although low-input samples could use end-point PCR (roughly 6 cycles) instead. Beyond this particular receptor, the publication reports: The potential sensitivity of the RNA-based method to TCR transcript changes with T cell activation and differentiation was acknowledged.

A robust, sensitive protocol for the amplification, sequencing and analysis of TCRs was described in the study, in which 3' ligation of a UMI-containing oligonucleotide to TCR cDNA was used. Whole blood analysis involved drawing more than 2 ml of peripheral blood from adult healthy volunteers into Tempus tubes and then extracting RNA following the manufacturer's instructions. Total RNA, without cell sorting, was DNase treated with RQ1 DNase before reverse transcription, targeting roughly 1 to 1000 ng input. Libraries were prepared from skin biopsies and whole blood to test how robust the pipeline was in samples where T cells are a minority population. Relative to germline, V is 5 bases shorter and J is 8 bases shorter, with 22 bases between their ends. The germline V gene encodes CDR1 SGHTA and CDR2 FQGNSA. The CDR3 measures 16 amino acids from cysteine to phenylalanine. Solely the CDR3 DNA is kept, with 48 bases framed from the first base.

On this clonotype: Which antigen it targets is not known. No much larger clonotype is one base removed from it; base qualities were not supplied.

The receptor library was made with 5' RACE. Four rounds of PCR, run with the SP2 primer together with nested alpha and beta constant region primers, were used to amplify the ligated cDNA. For the blood and skin samples, TCR RNA was reverse transcribed with SuperScript IV using primers for the alpha and beta constant regions. Using T4 RNA ligase 1, an oligonucleotide carrying both the Illumina SP2 primer and a UMI was ligated onto the 3' end of the cDNA. To prevent hairpin formation, the 12-nucleotide UMI was made up of two random hexamers with an eight-base spacer between them. From the second PCR onward, TCR alpha and beta chain libraries were processed separately and dual indexed for multiplexing. After pooling, the indexed libraries were analyzed by capillary electrophoresis and sequenced on either an Illumina MiSeq or NextSeq. PhiX DNA at roughly 5-7.5% was added to the libraries to raise base diversity and improve cluster recognition. The original methods were these. Demultiplexor pulled UMIs out of read 2, joined the UMIs with the TCR sequence from read 1, and separated reads according to sample indices. V and J genes and V-J junctions were identified by Decombinator, and each TCR was assigned a five-part identifier that included V and J deletions. Collapsinator used UMIs to correct sequencing errors and PCR amplification heterogeneity, producing a UMI-based abundance for each TCR. CDR3Translator turned identifiers into nucleotide sequence, translated the nucleotide sequence into amino acids, and pulled out CDR3 regions based on terminal motifs. Error-corrected alpha and beta TCR counts from blood and skin were compared after normalization to input RNA amount. TCRdb trimmed public reads at Q25 via fastp, called clones via MiXCR and kept in-frame beta chains. When rows share a CDR3 protein, they turn into one entry using the most common DNA and genes. TCRdb's processing, not the authors' own work, is the source of the V and J calls. Counted in this sample were about 60,000 distinct CDR3 sequences; around 8% of them appeared once. Of the sample, around 21% falls within the top ten clones.

The chain links TRBV7-2 with TRBJ2-1; there is no confident call for the D gene. This sequence was found in a female donor in good health. The CDR3 region: CASSPSIRQIRDEQFF. The DNA sequence reads TGTGCCAGCAGCCCATCCATACGTCAGATCAGAGATGAGCAGTTCTTC.